This is a list of T cell receptor beta chains from one sample in a study of Tregs in tolerant kidney transplant recipients. Profiled with immunoSEQ multiplex PCR; TCRdb holds only in-frame clones, not every one. The top ten clones hold approximately 0.36% of a sample with approximately 60,000 clones, about 98% of them seen once. The sample was Tregs from blood, taken before the transplant. These receptors were taken from a human donor who received a combined kidney and bone marrow transplant. CDR3s include the opening cysteine and the closing phenylalanine or tryptophan. The order of the fields is V gene, D gene, J gene, CDR3 DNA, CDR3 protein. A D gene is named only where the DNA matches it firmly.

>TRBV12-5|TRBD1|TRBJ1-1
TGTGCTAGTGGTTTGCCGAACAGGGGGCGCGCTGAAGCTTTCTTT
CASGLPNRGRAEAFF
>TRBV29-1|.|TRBJ1-1
TGCAGCGTTGAGGGGGGGGTCCGGAGGACTGAAGCTTTCTTT
CSVEGGVRRTEAFF
>TRBV7-9|TRBD1|TRBJ1-1
TGTGCCAGCAGCCCGCTGACAGGGAGATACACTGAAGCTTTCTTT
CASSPLTGRYTEAFF
>TRBV11-2|.|TRBJ1-6
TGTGCCAGCAGCACTCGTGGCGGCTATAATTCACCCCTCCACTTT
CASSTRGGYNSPLHF
>TRBV18|TRBD2|TRBJ2-1
TGTGCCAGCTCAAGGACTAGCGGGAGAATTTACAATGAGCAGTTCTTC
CASSRTSGRIYNEQFF
>TRBV11-2|TRBD2|TRBJ2-1
TGTGCCAGCAGACCCGGGACTAGTTTGTATGAGCAGTTCTTC
CASRPGTSLYEQFF
>TRBV18|.|TRBJ2-3
TGTGCCAGCTCACCACCTAACACAGATACGCAGTATTTT
CASSPPNTDTQYF
>TRBV5-6|.|TRBJ1-1
TGTGCCAGCAGCTTGGGTCTGGGGAGGGATATGAACACTGAAGCTTTCTTT
CASSLGLGRDMNTEAFF
>TRBV15|.|TRBJ1-1
TGTGCCACCAGCAGCTGGACAGAAATGAACACTGAAGCTTTCTTT
CATSSWTEMNTEAFF
>TRBV5-1|TRBD1|TRBJ2-7
TGCGCCAGCAGCCCAGGGACAGCCAGCGCCTACGAGCAGTACTTC
CASSPGTASAYEQYF
>TRBV2|TRBD1|TRBJ1-1
TGTGCCAGCAGTTGGGACAGGGAGTCTACTGAAGCTTTCTTT
CASSWDRESTEAFF
>TRBV18|TRBD1|TRBJ1-1
TGTGCCAGCTCACTGACAGGGGATAACACTGAAGCTTTCTTT
CASSLTGDNTEAFF